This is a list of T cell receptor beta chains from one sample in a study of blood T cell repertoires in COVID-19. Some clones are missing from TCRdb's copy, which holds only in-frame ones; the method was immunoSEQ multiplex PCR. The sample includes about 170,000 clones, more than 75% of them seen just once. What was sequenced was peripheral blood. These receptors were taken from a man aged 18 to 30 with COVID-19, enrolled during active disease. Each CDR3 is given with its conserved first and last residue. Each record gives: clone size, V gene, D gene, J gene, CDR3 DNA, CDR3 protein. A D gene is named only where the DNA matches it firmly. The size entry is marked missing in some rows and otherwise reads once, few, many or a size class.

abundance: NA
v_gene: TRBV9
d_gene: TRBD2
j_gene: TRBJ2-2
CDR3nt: TGTGCCAGCAGCGGGGGAGTTAGCGGGAGATTTGACACCGGGGAGCTGTTTTTT
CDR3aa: CASSGGVSGRFDTGELFF

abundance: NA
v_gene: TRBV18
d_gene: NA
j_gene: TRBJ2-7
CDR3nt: TGTGCCAGCTCGTCCTACGGGGGTTACGAGCAGTACTTC
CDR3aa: CASSSYGGYEQYF

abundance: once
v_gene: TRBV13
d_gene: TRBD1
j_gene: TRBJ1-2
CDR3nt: TGTGCCAGCAGCCAGAGGGGGCAGGGGGCTTACGGCTACACCTTC
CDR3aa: CASSQRGQGAYGYTF

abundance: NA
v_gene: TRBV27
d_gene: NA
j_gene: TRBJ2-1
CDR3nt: TGTGCCAGCAGTTCGCACGAGTTATCCTACAATGAGCAGTTCTTC
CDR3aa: CASSSHELSYNEQFF

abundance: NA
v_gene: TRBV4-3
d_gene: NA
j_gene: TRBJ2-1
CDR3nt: TGCGCCAGCAGCCCTATGGTGCTTACGGGGAATGAGCAGTTCTTC
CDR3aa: CASSPMVLTGNEQFF

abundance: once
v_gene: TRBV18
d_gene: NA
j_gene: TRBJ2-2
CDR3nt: TGTGCCAGCTCACCACCGGCCAGAAACACCGGGGAGCTGTTTTTT
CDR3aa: CASSPPARNTGELFF

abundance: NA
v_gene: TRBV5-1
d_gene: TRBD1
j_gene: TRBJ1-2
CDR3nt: TGCGCCAGCAGCTTACGACAGGGGGCTAACTATGGCTACACCTTC
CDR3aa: CASSLRQGANYGYTF

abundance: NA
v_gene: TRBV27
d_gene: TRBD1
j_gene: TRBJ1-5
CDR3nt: TGTGCCAGCAGTAGGCGGACAGGGGGCGATCAGCCCCAGCATTTT
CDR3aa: CASSRRTGGDQPQHF

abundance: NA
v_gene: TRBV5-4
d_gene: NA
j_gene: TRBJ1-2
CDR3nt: TGTGCCAGCAGCGGGACTCGTGGCTACACCTTC
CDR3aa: CASSGTRGYTF

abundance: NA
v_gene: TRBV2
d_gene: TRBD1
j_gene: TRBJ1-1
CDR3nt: TGTGCCAGCAGTGCACAGGGGGCCCCGCTGAACACTGAAGCTTTCTTT
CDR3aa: CASSAQGAPLNTEAFF

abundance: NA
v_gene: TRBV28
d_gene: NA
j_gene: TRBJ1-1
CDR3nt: TGTGCCAGCAGTCCGGGACAACGGAACACTGAAGCTTTCTTT
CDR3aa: CASSPGQRNTEAFF

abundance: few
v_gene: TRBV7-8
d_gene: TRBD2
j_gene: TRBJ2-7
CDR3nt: TGTGCCAGCAGCTTAGGTAGCGGGAGTTCCTACGAGCAGTACTTC
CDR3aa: CASSLGSGSSYEQYF

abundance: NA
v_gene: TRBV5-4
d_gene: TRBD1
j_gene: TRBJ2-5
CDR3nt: TGTGCCAGCAGCTTGGAAGGGACAGGGCAAGAGACCCAGTACTTC
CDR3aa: CASSLEGTGQETQYF

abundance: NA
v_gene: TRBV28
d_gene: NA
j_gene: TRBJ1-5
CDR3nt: TGTGCCAGCAGTTTTACAGGGATAAATCAGCCCCAGCATTTT
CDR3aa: CASSFTGINQPQHF

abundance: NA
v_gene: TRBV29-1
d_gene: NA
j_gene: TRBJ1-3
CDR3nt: TGCAGCGTGGCCCTCAGGGGAAGGGGCTCTGGAAACACCATATATTTT
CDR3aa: CSVALRGRGSGNTIYF

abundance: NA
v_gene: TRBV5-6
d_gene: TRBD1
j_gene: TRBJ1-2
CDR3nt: TGTGCCAGCAGCTTGGGGTCGGGACAGGCTTCTGGCTACACCTTC
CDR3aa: CASSLGSGQASGYTF

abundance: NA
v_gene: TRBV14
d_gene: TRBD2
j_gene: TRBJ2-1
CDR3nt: TGTGCCAGCAGCCAAGCACACTCTTTCCGGGGGGACAATGAGCAGTTCTTC
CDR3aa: CASSQAHSFRGDNEQFF

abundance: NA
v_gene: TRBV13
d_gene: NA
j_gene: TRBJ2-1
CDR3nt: TGTGCCAGCCGCGGTGTTGCCGTCGCCTACAATGAGCAGTTCTTC
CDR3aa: CASRGVAVAYNEQFF